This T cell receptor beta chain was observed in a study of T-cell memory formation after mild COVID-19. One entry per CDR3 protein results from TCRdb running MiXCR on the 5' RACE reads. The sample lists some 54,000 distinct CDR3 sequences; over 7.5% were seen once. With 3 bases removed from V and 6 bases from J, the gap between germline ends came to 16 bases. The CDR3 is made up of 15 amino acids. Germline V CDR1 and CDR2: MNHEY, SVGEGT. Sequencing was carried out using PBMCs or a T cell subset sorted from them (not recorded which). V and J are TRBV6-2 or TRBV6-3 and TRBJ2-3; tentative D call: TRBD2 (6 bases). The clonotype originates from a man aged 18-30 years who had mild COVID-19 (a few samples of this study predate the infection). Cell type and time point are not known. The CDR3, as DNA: TGTGCCAGCAGTTATGAGCGGGTAGGCGCCGATACGCAGTATTTT. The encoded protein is CASSYERVGADTQYF.